The 6 T cell receptor beta chains in this list originate from one sample, sequenced in a study of T cells after yellow fever vaccination. TCRdb re-derived calls from the 5' RACE reads in MiXCR, one entry per CDR3 protein. The top ten hold more than 12% of the sample, which has about 630,000 distinct CDR3 sequences, 10% to 15% seen once. This specimen was PBMCs, taken on the day of the yellow fever booster vaccination. All receptors come from a man in his thirties or forties who received the YFV17D yellow fever vaccine.

The chain joins TRBV5-1 to TRBJ2-5; 7 bases agree with TRBD1. Per the germline V gene, CDR1 is SGHRS and CDR2 is YFSETQ. The CDR3 totals 13 residues. V shed 0 bases and J 10 bases; nucleotides not matched to a gene: 6. CDR3 in DNA: TGCGCCAGCAGCTTGGGGACAGGCAAGATCCAGTACTTC. Translated, it gives CASSLGTGKIQYF.

This chain uses TRBV6-5 with TRBJ1-2; D possibly corresponds to TRBD1 (6 bases). Trimming stripped 1 base from V and 3 bases from J, with 18 bases between. The CDR3 length is 17 residues. From germline, CDR1 is MNHEY and CDR2 SVGAGI. Here the CDR3 DNA reads TGTGCCAGCAGTTACTTCAAACCACAGGGTTTCGACTATGGCTACACCTTC. Protein: CASSYFKPQGFDYGYTF.

This clonotype was seen more than once but under ten times. In nucleotides, the CDR3 is TGTGCCACGGGCGGCGCAAGAACCTTGGAGACCCAGTACTTC. This encodes CATGGARTLETQYF. V is TRBV28 and J is TRBJ2-5; D gene unclear. CDR1 and CDR2 (germline): MDHEN, SYDVKM. There are 14 residues in the CDR3. Trimming cost V 10 bases and J 5 bases, with 20 bases left between them.

The CDR3 DNA sequence: TGCAGCGTTGAAGTGGAGGAGTACACCACGCCGTACGAGCAGTACTTC. Its translation is CSVEVEEYTTPYEQYF. The V call is TRBV29-1, the J call TRBJ2-7, with D possibly TRBD2 on 5 matching bases. V was pared by 1 base and J by 4 bases, with 20 bases between. Per the germline V gene, CDR1 is SQVTM and CDR2 is ANQGSEA. The CDR3 is 16 amino acids.

The V call is TRBV6-1, the J call TRBJ2-3; weak D call: TRBD1 (5 bases). Germline CDR1 is MNHNS and CDR2 is SASEGT. V lost 7 bases, J lost 0 bases, and 11 bases lay in between. This CDR3 has 14 amino acids. In nucleotides, the CDR3 is TGTGCCAGCATCCCCAGGGCTAGCACAGATACGCAGTATTTT. Translating it yields CASIPRASTDTQYF.

This chain uses TRBV29-1 with TRBJ2-7; TRBD2 agrees at 12 bases. The V gene's germline CDR1 is SQVTM and CDR2 ANQGSEA. The V and J ends lost 7 bases and 3 bases, in that order; junction bases with no gene match: 7. The CDR3 length is 14 residues. The CDR3 loop is CSAGLAGLDYEQYF. In DNA form, the CDR3 reads TGCAGCGCGGGACTAGCGGGCCTTGACTACGAGCAGTACTTC.